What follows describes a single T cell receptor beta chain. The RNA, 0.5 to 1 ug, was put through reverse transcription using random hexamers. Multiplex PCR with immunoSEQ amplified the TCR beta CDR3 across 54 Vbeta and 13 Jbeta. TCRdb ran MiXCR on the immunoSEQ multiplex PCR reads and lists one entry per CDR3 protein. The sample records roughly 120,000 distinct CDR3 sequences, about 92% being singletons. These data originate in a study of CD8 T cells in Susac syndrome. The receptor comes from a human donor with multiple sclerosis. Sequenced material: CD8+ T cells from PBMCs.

The CDR3 spells CASSPRGSSGNTIYF. Written as DNA, the CDR3 is TGTGCCAGCAGTCCTCGGGGGTCCTCTGGAAACACCATATATTTT. This chain links TRBV3-1 with TRBJ1-3; possible D gene TRBD1, 5 bases. CDR1 and CDR2 from the germline V gene are LGHDT and YNNKEL (reference sequence). V shed 6 bases and J shed 0 bases, with 12 bases lying between them. The CDR3 covers 15 residues.